What follows is one TCR beta chain and its context. Its specificity is not known. V shed 5 bases and J 2 bases; nucleotides not matched to a gene: 4. Per germline, CDR1 LNHNV and CDR2 YYDKDF (reference sequence). The CDR3 length is 14 residues. This sample was included in a study of blood T cells in healthy people across ages. Study-wide context: About one barcoded beta molecule was captured per two T cells (by template switching).

Using a J-beta primer mix together with a sample-barcoded 5' primer, a second PCR was run for about 7 to 12 cycles. Using its own MiXCR run on the 5' RACE reads, TCRdb lists one record per CDR3 protein. The sample contains 920,000 or so distinct CDR3 sequences, 40% to 55% of which appear only once. Study-wide results and limits: Diversity of TCR beta correlated strongly with naive T cell percentage. The fall in TCR beta diversity per million T cells was roughly linear with age.

Russia was home to the donors, healthy Caucasian individuals aged roughly 6 to 100. V usage is TRBV15 and J usage is TRBJ2-3; 7 bases agree with TRBD2. Sequencing was carried out using blood. This TCR was sampled from a woman aged 55-69 years in good health. The CDR3 region is CATSERGDTDTQYF. The CDR3 nucleotides read TGTGCCACCAGCGAGCGGGGAGACACAGATACGCAGTATTTT.